The sequence of this TCR beta chain was determined in a study of OX40 agonist ivuxolimab in advanced cancers. About the study: Intravenous ivuxolimab at 0.01 to 10 mg/kg was given to patients every 2 weeks. The group had a mean age of 60 years, ranged from about 20 to 80, and was roughly 80% male. Notes on the study in general: CD4+ T cells averaged fewer expanded clones than CD8+ T cells.

Assay used: immunoSEQ multiplex PCR; TCRdb lists only in-frame clones, some missing. There are 57,000 or so clones in the sample; over 90% occur only once, and 18% lies in the top ten. This CDR3 has 15 residues. V was clipped by 1 base and J by 6 bases; unmatched bases: 4. CDR1 and CDR2 (germline): SGHAT, FQNNGV. Remarks on this clone: No antigen is known for it.

People who had autoimmune disease history or systemic immunosuppression were excluded. This receptor was taken from an adult with an advanced solid tumor such as melanoma, head and neck, liver or kidney cancer. This sample comprised CD4+ or CD8+ T cells sorted from blood, obtained in a trial of the OX40 agonist ivuxolimab. V is TRBV11-2 and J is TRBJ2-2, with 8 positions matching TRBD1. The CDR3 coding sequence is TGTGCCAGCAGCTTAGGCTCAGGGGGCCCCGGGGAGCTGTTTTTT. Translation: CASSLGSGGPGELFF.